This TCR beta chain was captured in a study of T cells after yellow fever vaccination. Study in general: Preparation of fractions with low cell numbers was performed using SMART-Seq v4 Ultra Low Input.

The sample holds a few counts of this clonotype. The antigen is undetermined. Study outcomes and limitations: Across the CD4 and CD8 compartments, a small share of clonotypes was present in both. Detected again after the booster were most primary-vaccination clones, at 95% to 96% CD4 and nearly 90% CD8.

TCRdb ran MiXCR on the 5' RACE reads and lists one entry per CDR3 protein. The sample shows some 500,000 distinct CDR3 sequences, around an eighth of them seen only once. The CDR3 contains 18 residues. V shed 0 bases and J 4 bases; nucleotides not matched to a gene: 10. Germline V gene lookup returns CDR1 SGHKS and CDR2 YYEKEE (reference sequence). The TCR was taken from a man younger than 45 who received the YFV17D yellow fever vaccine. The rearrangement links TRBV5-5 to TRBJ2-3; 11 nucleotides agree with TRBD2. Sequencing used PBMCs, obtained on the day of the yellow fever booster vaccination. CDR3 sequence (DNA): TGTGCCAGCAGCTTGGTACTAGCGGGAGTGTTGAGTGCAGATACGCAGTATTTT. Translation: CASSLVLAGVLSADTQYF.